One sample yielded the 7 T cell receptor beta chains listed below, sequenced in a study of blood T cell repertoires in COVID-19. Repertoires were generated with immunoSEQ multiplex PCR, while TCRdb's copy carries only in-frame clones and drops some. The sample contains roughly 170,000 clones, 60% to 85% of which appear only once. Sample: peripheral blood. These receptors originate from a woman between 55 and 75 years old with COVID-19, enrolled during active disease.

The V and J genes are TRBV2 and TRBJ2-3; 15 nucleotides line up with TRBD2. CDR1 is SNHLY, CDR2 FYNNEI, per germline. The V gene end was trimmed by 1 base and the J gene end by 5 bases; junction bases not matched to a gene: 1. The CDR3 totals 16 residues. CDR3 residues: CASSEGTSGRGDTQYF. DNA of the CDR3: TGTGCCAGCAGTGAAGGGACTAGCGGGAGGGGAGATACGCAGTATTTT.

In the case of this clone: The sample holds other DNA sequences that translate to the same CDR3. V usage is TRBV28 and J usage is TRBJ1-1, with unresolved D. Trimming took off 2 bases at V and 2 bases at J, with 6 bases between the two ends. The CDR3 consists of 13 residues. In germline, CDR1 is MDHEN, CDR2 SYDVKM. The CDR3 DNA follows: TGTGCCAGCAGTTTAAACAGAAACACTGAAGCTTTCTTT. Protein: CASSLNRNTEAFF.

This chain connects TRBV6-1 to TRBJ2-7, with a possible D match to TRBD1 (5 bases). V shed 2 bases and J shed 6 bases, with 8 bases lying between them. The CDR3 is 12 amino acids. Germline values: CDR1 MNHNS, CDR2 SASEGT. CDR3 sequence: CASSELRGEQYF. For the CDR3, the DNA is TGTGCCAGCAGTGAATTAAGGGGCGAGCAGTACTTC.

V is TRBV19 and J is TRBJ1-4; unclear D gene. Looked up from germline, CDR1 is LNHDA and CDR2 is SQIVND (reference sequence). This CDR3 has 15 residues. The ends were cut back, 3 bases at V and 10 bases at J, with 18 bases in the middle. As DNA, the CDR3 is TGTGCCAGTAGTATCGGTATGCGGGCTGGCGGAAAACTGTTTTTT. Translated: CASSIGMRAGGKLFF.

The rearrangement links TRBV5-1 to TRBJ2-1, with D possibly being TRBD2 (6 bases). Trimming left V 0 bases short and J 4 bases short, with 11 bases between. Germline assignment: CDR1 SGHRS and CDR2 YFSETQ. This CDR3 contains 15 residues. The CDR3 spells CASSLETSRYNEQFF. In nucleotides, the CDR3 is TGCGCCAGCAGCTTGGAAACTAGCCGATACAATGAGCAGTTCTTC.

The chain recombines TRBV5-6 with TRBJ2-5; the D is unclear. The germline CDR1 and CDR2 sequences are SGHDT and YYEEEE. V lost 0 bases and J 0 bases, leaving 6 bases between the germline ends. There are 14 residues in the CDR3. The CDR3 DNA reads TGTGCCAGCAGCTTGGCCGAGTACCAAGAGACCCAGTACTTC. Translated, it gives CASSLAEYQETQYF.

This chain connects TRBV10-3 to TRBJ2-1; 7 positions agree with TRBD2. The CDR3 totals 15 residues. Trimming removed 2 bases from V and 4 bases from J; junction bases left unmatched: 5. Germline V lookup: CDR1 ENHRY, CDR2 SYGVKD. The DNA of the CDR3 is TGTGCCATCAGTGAGAGGGGACTAAATTACAATGAGCAGTTCTTC. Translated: CAISERGLNYNEQFF.